The sample holds a few counts of the clone carrying this T cell receptor beta chain. The authors ran a second PCR of about 6 to 11 cycles using a sample-barcoded 5' primer and a J-beta primer mix. TCRdb processed the 5' RACE reads anew with MiXCR; each CDR3 protein has one entry. Here the sample spans over a million distinct CDR3 sequences, about 25% being singletons. The data belong to a study of blood T cells in healthy people across ages. Deletions cut 2 bases from V and 9 bases from J, with 17 bases between. The CDR3 extends over 15 amino acids. The germline V gene has CDR1 SGHTA and CDR2 FQGNSA. These data are also associated with another study on T cells of mothers and their children. That paper states: Every microgram of extracted RNA entered cDNA synthesis, roughly 1.4 ug per 15 ul. Second-PCR primer M1S introduced sample barcodes and 2-4 random nucleotides.

The gene calls are TRBV7-2 and TRBJ2-4; the D gene is possibly TRBD2 (6 bases). This TCR came from a girl under 10 years old in good health. The specimen was blood. In DNA form, the CDR3 reads TGTGCCAGCAGCTTAAAACTAGCAGGAGTAGGCATTCAGTACTTC. This sequence encodes CASSLKLAGVGIQYF. The variable domain in full, completed from reference TRBV7-2 and TRBJ2-4, reads GAGVSQSPSNKVTEKGKDVELRCDPISGHTALYWYRQSLGQGLEFLIYFQGNSAPDKSGLPSDRFSAERTGGSVSTLTIQRTQQEDSAVYLCASSLKLAGVGIQYFGAGTRLSVL.